This is a list of T cell receptor beta chains from one sample in a study of T cell responses to AZD1222 COVID-19 vaccine. Assay: immunoSEQ multiplex PCR; the TCRdb copy retains only in-frame clones and omits some. The repertoire holds more than 150,000 clones, with approximately 90% as singletons. The sample in question was peripheral blood, obtained on day 0 of AZD1222 vaccination. These receptors came from an adult in good health. The CDR3 runs from the conserved cysteine through the conserved F or W. Fields, in order: clone size, D gene, J gene, V gene, CDR3 DNA, CDR3 protein. A D gene is named only where the DNA matches it firmly. Expanded clones get a size class; other rows say once, few or many, or leave the size out.

. . TRBJ1-2 TRBV20-1 TGCAGTGCTAGTGGCATCTATGGCTACACCTTC CSASGIYGYTF
once TRBD1 TRBJ2-3 TRBV19 TGTGCCACGCAACAGGGGGCTTGGGCAGATACGCAGTATTTT CATQQGAWADTQYF
. TRBD1 TRBJ1-1 TRBV20-1 TGCAGTGCTATCCAGGGGGCTGGGGCTTTCTTT CSAIQGAGAFF
. TRBD2 TRBJ2-3 TRBV6-1 TGTGCCAGCAGTGCGGGGACTAGCGGGAGGTTGGGCACAGATACGCAGTATTTT CASSAGTSGRLGTDTQYF
. . TRBJ2-7 TRBV15 TGTGCCACCAGCGGTTGGGACTCTTCCTACGAGCAGTACTTC CATSGWDSSYEQYF
. . TRBJ2-3 TRBV19 TGTGCCAGTAGTGCCGGTAGCGAGAAAAGATCAGATACGCAGTATTTT CASSAGSEKRSDTQYF
. . TRBJ2-1 TRBV9 TGTGCCAGCAGCACCCCTAGCGTTGAGCAGTTCTTC CASSTPSVEQFF
. TRBD1 TRBJ1-2 TRBV19 TGTGCCAGTAGTGCGACCGGGACAGGGTATGGCTACACCTTC CASSATGTGYGYTF
few . TRBJ2-1 TRBV3-1/TRBV3-2 TGTGCCAGCAGCCAAGTTTTATTCCTACCTAATGAGCAGTTCTTC CASSQVLFLPNEQFF
. TRBD1 TRBJ2-5 TRBV20-1 TGCAGTGCTAGTTGGTGGACAGGGGCTACACAAGAGACCCAGTACTTC CSASWWTGATQETQYF
. TRBD2 TRBJ2-2 TRBV11-2 TGTGCCAGCAGCCAGGAGGGCGGGAGAGTCGCCGGGGAGCTGTTTTTT CASSQEGGRVAGELFF
. . TRBJ1-5 TRBV25-1 TGTGCCAGCCGTGAGGGTAGCAATCAGCCCCAGCATTTT CASREGSNQPQHF
. . TRBJ1-3 TRBV5-1 TGCGCCAGCAGCTTGGACCCCACAGGTCCGGGAAACACCATATATTTT CASSLDPTGPGNTIYF
. . TRBJ2-2 TRBV6-2/TRBV6-3 TGTGCCAGCAGTTACCCTGGACAGCTGAACACCGGGGAGCTGTTTTTT CASSYPGQLNTGELFF
. . TRBJ1-6 TRBV5-6 TGTGCCAGCAGCTTGGTGGTGAGGGGGATTTCCACCCTCCACTTT CASSLVVRGISTLHF
. . TRBJ1-2 TRBV14 TGTGCCAGCAGCCCTGGGACCTGGCGTTATGGCTACACCTTC CASSPGTWRYGYTF
. . TRBJ2-7 TRBV5-4 TGTGCCAGCAGCCCGGGACAACCCTCCTACGAGCAGTACTTC CASSPGQPSYEQYF
. . TRBJ1-1 TRBV10-3 TGTGCCATCCCAGGGCCGGTGAACACTGAAGCTTTCTTT CAIPGPVNTEAFF
. . TRBJ2-5 TRBV7-6 TGTGCCAGCAGCCCCGGACAAACCCAAGAGACCCAGTACTTC CASSPGQTQETQYF
. . TRBJ2-7 TRBV25-1 TGTGCCAGCAGGACGCCTTCCCACGAGCAGTACTTC CASRTPSHEQYF
. . TRBJ1-5 TRBV19 TGTGCCAGTAGTAGACCCGGGGGCTGGGGGAGCAATCAGCCCCAGCATTTT CASSRPGGWGSNQPQHF
. TRBD1 TRBJ2-1 TRBV18 TGTGCCAGCTCACCATCCGTGGGACAGTTGAGCTACAATGAGCAGTTCTTC CASSPSVGQLSYNEQFF
. TRBD1 TRBJ2-1 TRBV29-1 TGCAGCACATGCCGGGACAGGGGTATTAATGAGCAGTTCTTC CSTCRDRGINEQFF
once TRBD1 TRBJ1-4 TRBV5-1 TGCGCCAGCAGCTTGGGGACAGGGGGAAGTATCAGAGAAAAACTGTTTTTT CASSLGTGGSIREKLFF
. TRBD1 TRBJ2-2 TRBV15 TGTGCCACCACACAGGGGACCGGGGAGCTGTTTTTT CATTQGTGELFF
once TRBD2 TRBJ2-1 TRBV15 TGTGCCACCAGCAGAGGTAGCGGGGGGTACAATGAGCAGTTCTTC CATSRGSGGYNEQFF
. . TRBJ1-6 TRBV4-1 TGCGCCAGCAGCCAAGAGAGAGTATTGTGGAATTCACCCCTCCACTTT CASSQERVLWNSPLHF
. TRBD2 TRBJ2-3 TRBV29-1 TGCAGCGCGCTAGCGGGATCTTTCGGCGCAGATACGCAGTATTTT CSALAGSFGADTQYF
. . TRBJ1-2 TRBV29-1 TGCAGCGTTGATGGCTACACCTTC CSVDGYTF
. . TRBJ2-3 TRBV28 TGTGCCAGCAGTGCCGGGGGAAGCACAGATACGCAGTATTTT CASSAGGSTDTQYF
. . TRBJ2-3 TRBV3-1/TRBV3-2 TGTGCCAGCAGCCAAGACGGGAGCCTCACAGATACGCAGTATTTT CASSQDGSLTDTQYF
. TRBD2 TRBJ2-7 TRBV2 TGTGCCAGCAGTGCAGAACAAAGCGGGAGTTGGTCCTACGAGCAGTACTTC CASSAEQSGSWSYEQYF
. . TRBJ1-1 TRBV5-6 TGTGCCAGCAGCTTGTATTCCTCTCGGGACCCAGGGATTGGGACTGAAGCTTTCTTT CASSLYSSRDPGIGTEAFF
. . TRBJ2-1 TRBV6-5 TGTGCCAGCATTCTAGGGGCCGGGGAGCAGTTCTTC CASILGAGEQFF
. . TRBJ2-2 TRBV19 TGTGCCAGTAGTATAGTTTTCCACACCGGGGAGCTGTTTTTT CASSIVFHTGELFF
. . TRBJ2-7 TRBV5-5 TGTGCCAGCAGCGGGGAGACTCCCAGTAGGGTCTACGAGCAGTACTTC CASSGETPSRVYEQYF
few . TRBJ1-1 TRBV19 TGTGCCAGTAGTATATCCCCCGGGACAGAAGCTTTCTTT CASSISPGTEAFF
. . TRBJ2-7 TRBV2 TGTGCCAGCAAGGAGGGCGGCTCCTACGAGCAGTACTTC CASKEGGSYEQYF
once TRBD1 TRBJ1-2 TRBV7-2 TGTGCCAGCAGCTTAGTTCGAGGGGACAGGGGGCATGGCTACACCTTC CASSLVRGDRGHGYTF
once TRBD1 TRBJ2-3 TRBV7-3 TGTGCCAGCAGCTTAGGACAGGGTGAACCAGATACGCAGTATTTT CASSLGQGEPDTQYF
. . TRBJ2-7 TRBV5-4 TGTGCCAGCAGCTTGGGACAGTTCTCCTACGAGCAGTACTTC CASSLGQFSYEQYF
. . TRBJ2-1 TRBV9 TGTGCCAGCAGCGTAGGAGTGACCTACAATGAGCAGTTCTTC CASSVGVTYNEQFF
. . TRBJ2-6 TRBV7-2 TGTGCCAGCAGCTTAAGGGAAAGCTCTGGGGCCAACGTCCTGACTTTC CASSLRESSGANVLTF
. . TRBJ2-6 TRBV6-4 TGTGCCAGCAGCATAGCCTACCGAACCTCTGGGGCCAACGTCCTGACTTTC CASSIAYRTSGANVLTF
. . TRBJ1-1 TRBV21-1 TGTGCCAGCAGGGGGGCCGGGACAGGGAATACTGAAGCTTTCTTT CASRGAGTGNTEAFF
. . TRBJ2-1 TRBV28 TGTGCCAGCAGTACTCACATTAGGGATGAGCAGTTCTTC CASSTHIRDEQFF
. . TRBJ1-2 TRBV7-2 TGTGCCAGCAGCTTAATGGGGCAGCCACAATATGGCTACACCTTC CASSLMGQPQYGYTF
. . TRBJ2-7 TRBV2 TGTGCCAGCAGTCCCCAGGGAAAAGGCGAGCAGTACTTC CASSPQGKGEQYF
. . TRBJ1-4 TRBV7-9 TGTGCCAGCAGCTTAGACACTCTAGGGGAAAAACTGTTTTTT CASSLDTLGEKLFF
. TRBD1 TRBJ1-5 TRBV19 TGTGCCAGTAGGCATCCCGGGACAGGGGCGAATCAGCCCCAGCATTTT CASRHPGTGANQPQHF
. . TRBJ2-5 TRBV11-1 TGTGCCAGCAGCCCTCCAGGGACATTTCAAGAGACCCAGTACTTC CASSPPGTFQETQYF
. . TRBJ1-2 TRBV9 TGTGCCAGCAGCGTAGCCCAGGGGAAGGGCTACACCTTC CASSVAQGKGYTF
. . TRBJ1-2 TRBV5-1 TGCGCCAGCAGTCCAATCCCTAGGGGTGACTATGGCTACACCTTC CASSPIPRGDYGYTF
. TRBD1 TRBJ1-5 TRBV6-5 TGTGCCAGCACCCCCTTGGGACAGGGGAGTCAGCCCCAGCATTTT CASTPLGQGSQPQHF
. . TRBJ1-2 TRBV7-9 TGTGCCAGCAGCTTACCGGTTTTTAACTATGGCTACACCTTC CASSLPVFNYGYTF